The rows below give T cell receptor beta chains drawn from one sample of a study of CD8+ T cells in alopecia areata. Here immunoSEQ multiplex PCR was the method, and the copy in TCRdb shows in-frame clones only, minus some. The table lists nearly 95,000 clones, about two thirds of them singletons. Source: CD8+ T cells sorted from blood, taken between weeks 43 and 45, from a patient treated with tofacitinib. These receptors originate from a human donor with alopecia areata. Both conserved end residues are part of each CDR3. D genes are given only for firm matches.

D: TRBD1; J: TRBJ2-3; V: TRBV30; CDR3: CAWTGGSTDTQYF; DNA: TGTGCCTGGACAGGGGGCAGCACAGATACGCAGTATTTT
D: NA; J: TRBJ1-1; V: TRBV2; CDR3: CASSEALNRNTEAFF; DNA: TGTGCCAGCAGTGAAGCGCTAAACAGGAACACTGAAGCTTTCTTT
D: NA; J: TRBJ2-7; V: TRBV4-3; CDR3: CASSQTRTGSSYEQYF; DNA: TGCGCCAGCAGCCAAACCCGGACGGGGAGCTCCTACGAGCAGTACTTC
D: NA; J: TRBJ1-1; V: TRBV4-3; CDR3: CASSQSVFGSENTEAFF; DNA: TGCGCCAGCAGCCAATCTGTCTTCGGTTCGGAGAACACTGAAGCTTTCTTT
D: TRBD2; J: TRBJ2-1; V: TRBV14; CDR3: CASSQFAGLAGATYNEQFF; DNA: TGTGCCAGCAGCCAATTTGCGGGACTAGCGGGGGCCACCTACAATGAGCAGTTCTTC
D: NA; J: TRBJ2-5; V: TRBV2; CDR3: CASSDEGIKETQYF; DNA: TGTGCCAGCAGTGATGAGGGGATTAAAGAGACCCAGTACTTC
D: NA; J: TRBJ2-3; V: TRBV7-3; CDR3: CASSLVGSTDTQYF; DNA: TGTGCCAGCAGCTTAGTGGGTAGCACAGATACGCAGTATTTT
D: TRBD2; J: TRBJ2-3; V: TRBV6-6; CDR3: CASIAGGPDTQYF; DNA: TGTGCCTCCATCGCGGGGGGGCCGGATACGCAGTATTTT
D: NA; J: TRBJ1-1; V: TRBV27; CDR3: CASSNGDTEAFF; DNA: TGTGCCAGCAGCAATGGGGACACTGAAGCTTTCTTT
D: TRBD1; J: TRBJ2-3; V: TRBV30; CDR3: CAWSVDRGVTDTQYF; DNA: TGTGCCTGGAGTGTGGACAGGGGCGTTACAGATACGCAGTATTTT
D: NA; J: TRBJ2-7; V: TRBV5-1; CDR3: CASSFFSGPSYEQYF; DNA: TGCGCCAGCAGCTTCTTCAGCGGGCCCTCCTACGAGCAGTACTTC
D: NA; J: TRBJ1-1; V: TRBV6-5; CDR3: CASAKGRYEAFF; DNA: TGTGCCAGCGCTAAAGGACGGTATGAAGCTTTCTTT
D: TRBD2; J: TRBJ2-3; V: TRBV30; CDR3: CAWSPPGGGLDTQYF; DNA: TGTGCCTGGAGTCCCCCGGGCGGGGGGCTTGATACGCAGTATTTT
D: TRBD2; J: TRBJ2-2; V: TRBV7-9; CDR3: CASSFAGGLDTGELFF; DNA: TGTGCCAGCAGCTTTGCGGGGGGACTTGACACCGGGGAGCTGTTTTTT
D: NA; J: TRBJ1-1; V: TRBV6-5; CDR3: CASSYSENTEAFF; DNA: TGTGCCAGCAGTTACTCGGAGAACACTGAAGCTTTCTTT
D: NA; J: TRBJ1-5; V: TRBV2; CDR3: CASSDFGGYQPQHF; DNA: TGTGCCAGCAGTGATTTCGGGGGATATCAGCCCCAGCATTTT
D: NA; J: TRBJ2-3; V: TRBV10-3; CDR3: CAISDPTTDTQYF; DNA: TGTGCCATCAGTGATCCGACCACAGATACGCAGTATTTT